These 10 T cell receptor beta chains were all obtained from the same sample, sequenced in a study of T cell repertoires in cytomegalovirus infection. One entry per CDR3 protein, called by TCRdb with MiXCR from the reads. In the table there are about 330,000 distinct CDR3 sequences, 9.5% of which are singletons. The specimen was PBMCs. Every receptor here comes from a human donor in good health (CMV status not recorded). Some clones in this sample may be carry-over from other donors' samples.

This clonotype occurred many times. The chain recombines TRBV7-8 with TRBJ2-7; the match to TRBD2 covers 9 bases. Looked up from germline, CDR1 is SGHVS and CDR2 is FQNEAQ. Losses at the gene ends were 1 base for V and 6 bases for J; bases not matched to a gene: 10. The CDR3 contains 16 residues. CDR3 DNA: TGTGCCAGCAGCTTAGATTCGGCTAGCGGGACTGTCGAGCAGTACTTC. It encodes CASSLDSASGTVEQYF.

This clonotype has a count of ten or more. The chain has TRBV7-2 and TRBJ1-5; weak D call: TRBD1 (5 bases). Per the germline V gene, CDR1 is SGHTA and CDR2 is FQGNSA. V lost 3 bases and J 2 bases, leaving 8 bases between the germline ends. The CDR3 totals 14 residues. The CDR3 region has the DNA TGTGCCAGCAGCTTTCCGGGACGCAATCAGCCCCAGCATTTT. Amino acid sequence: CASSFPGRNQPQHF.

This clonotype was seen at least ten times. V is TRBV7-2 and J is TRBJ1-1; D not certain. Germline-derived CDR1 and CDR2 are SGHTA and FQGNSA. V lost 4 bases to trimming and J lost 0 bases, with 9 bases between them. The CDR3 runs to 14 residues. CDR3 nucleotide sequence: TGTGCCAGCAGCTCCCGGCCGGTGAACACTGAAGCTTTCTTT. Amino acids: CASSSRPVNTEAFF. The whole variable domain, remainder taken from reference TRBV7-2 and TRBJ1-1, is GAGVSQSPSNKVTEKGKDVELRCDPISGHTALYWYRQSLGQGLEFLIYFQGNSAPDKSGLPSDRFSAERTGGSVSTLTIQRTQQEDSAVYLCASSSRPVNTEAFFGQGTRLTVV.

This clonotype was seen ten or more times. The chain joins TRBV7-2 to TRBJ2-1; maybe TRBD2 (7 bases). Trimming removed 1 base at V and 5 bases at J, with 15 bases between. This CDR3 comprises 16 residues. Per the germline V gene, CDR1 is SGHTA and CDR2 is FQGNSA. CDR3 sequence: CASSLVSRGGNNEQFF. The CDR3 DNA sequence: TGTGCCAGCAGCTTAGTGTCGAGGGGGGGAAACAATGAGCAGTTCTTC.

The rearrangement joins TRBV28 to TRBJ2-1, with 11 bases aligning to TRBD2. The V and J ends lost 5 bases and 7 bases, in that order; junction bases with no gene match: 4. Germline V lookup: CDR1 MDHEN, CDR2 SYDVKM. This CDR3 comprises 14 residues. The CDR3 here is CASSQTSGSNEQFF. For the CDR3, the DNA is TGTGCCAGCAGTCAAACTAGCGGGAGTAATGAGCAGTTCTTC.

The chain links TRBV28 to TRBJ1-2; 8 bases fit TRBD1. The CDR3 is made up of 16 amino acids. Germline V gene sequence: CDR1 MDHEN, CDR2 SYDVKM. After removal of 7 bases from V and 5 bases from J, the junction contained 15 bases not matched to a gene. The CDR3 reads CASKNRGGVRVYGYTF. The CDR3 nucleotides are TGTGCCAGCAAGAACAGGGGGGGAGTACGGGTATATGGCTACACCTTC.

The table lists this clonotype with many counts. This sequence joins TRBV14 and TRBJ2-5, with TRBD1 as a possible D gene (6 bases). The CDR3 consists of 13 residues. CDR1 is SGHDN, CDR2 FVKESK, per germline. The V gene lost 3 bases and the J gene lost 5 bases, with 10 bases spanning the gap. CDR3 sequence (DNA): TGTGCCAGCAGCCAGAACCAGGGGGAGACCCAGTACTTC. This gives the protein CASSQNQGETQYF.

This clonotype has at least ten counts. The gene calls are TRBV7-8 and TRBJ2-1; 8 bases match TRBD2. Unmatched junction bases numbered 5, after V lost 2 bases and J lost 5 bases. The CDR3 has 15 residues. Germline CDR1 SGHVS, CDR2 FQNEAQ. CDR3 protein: CASSLSRREDNEQFF. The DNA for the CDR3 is TGTGCCAGCAGCTTAAGTCGGCGGGAGGACAATGAGCAGTTCTTC.

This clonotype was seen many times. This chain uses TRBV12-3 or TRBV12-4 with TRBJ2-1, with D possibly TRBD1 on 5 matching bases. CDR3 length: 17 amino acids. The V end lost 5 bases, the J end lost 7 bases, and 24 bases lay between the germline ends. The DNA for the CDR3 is TGTGCCAGCAGTAGCTCGAAAGGGGTTATATATGGGAATGAGCAGTTCTTC. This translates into CASSSSKGVIYGNEQFF.

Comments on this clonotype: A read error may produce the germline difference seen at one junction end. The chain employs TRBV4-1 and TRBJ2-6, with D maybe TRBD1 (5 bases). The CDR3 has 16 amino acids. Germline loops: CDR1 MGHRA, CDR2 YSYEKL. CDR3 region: CASSSRASSGASVLTF. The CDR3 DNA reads TGCGCCAGCAGCTCTCGCGCCAGCTCTGGGGCCAGCGTCCTGACTTTC.